The subject of this entry is one T cell receptor (beta chain). This sample was included in a study of blood T cell repertoires in COVID-19. Study-wide background: Both acute and convalescent COVID-19 samples were obtained from the United States, Italy and Spain. T cells, B-cell-depleted T cells, or PBMCs provided the cDNA or gDNA that served as material.

In the source study's methods: Amplifying reference gene primers gave estimates of nucleated cell counts. Repertoires were generated with immunoSEQ multiplex PCR, while TCRdb's copy carries only in-frame clones and drops some. For V, J and clone size, that table is used; D and trimming come from the DNA. The sample has 150,000 to 200,000 clones, 65% to 85% seen once. In germline, CDR1 is SGDLS, CDR2 YYNGEE. The CDR3 spans 15 residues. The V end was cut by 3 bases, the J end by 3 bases, with 13 bases between. Input material: peripheral blood. This chain links TRBV9 with TRBJ2-1; the D gene is possibly TRBD2 (6 bases). The TCR was taken from a human donor with acute or convalescent COVID-19. The donor label of this sample is uncertain. This chain's CDR3 is CASSDRSGLYNEQFF. DNA for the CDR3: TGTGCCAGCAGCGATCGTAGCGGCCTCTACAATGAGCAGTTCTTC.